A selection of T cell receptor beta chains follows, all from one sample in a study of T cell changes during pregnancy in multiple sclerosis. Method: immunoSEQ multiplex PCR; TCRdb's copy keeps in-frame clones and lacks some. The sample includes 60,000 to 75,000 clones, about 90% of them seen just once. The material was peripheral blood, obtained after pregnancy. The receptors derive from a female donor with multiple sclerosis, enrolled in a pregnancy study. Both conserved end residues are part of each CDR3. A D gene is named only where the DNA matches it firmly. Not every row has a clone size; where given, it reads once, few, many or a size class.

V gene: TRBV6-1
clone size: NA
D gene: TRBD1
J gene: TRBJ2-7
CDR3 DNA: TGTGCCAGCTCGGTGACAGGGGGCCCGGGCGAGCAGTACTTC
CDR3 protein: CASSVTGGPGEQYF

V gene: TRBV7-6
clone size: NA
D gene: NA
J gene: TRBJ1-5
CDR3 DNA: TGTGCCAGCAGCTTGGGGGGGCTGGGTCAGCCCCAGCATTTT
CDR3 protein: CASSLGGLGQPQHF

V gene: TRBV30
clone size: NA
D gene: NA
J gene: TRBJ1-3
CDR3 DNA: TGTGCCTGGAGTGCGCAGTCTGGAAACACCATATATTTT
CDR3 protein: CAWSAQSGNTIYF

V gene: TRBV13
clone size: NA
D gene: TRBD2
J gene: TRBJ2-7
CDR3 DNA: TGTGCCAGCAGCTCACTGGGACTAGCGGGAGGACACGAGCAGTACTTC
CDR3 protein: CASSSLGLAGGHEQYF

V gene: TRBV6-5
clone size: NA
D gene: NA
J gene: TRBJ1-5
CDR3 DNA: TGTGCCAGCAGTTACTCCGCGGGGAATCAGCCCCAGCATTTT
CDR3 protein: CASSYSAGNQPQHF

V gene: TRBV5-4
clone size: NA
D gene: NA
J gene: TRBJ2-1
CDR3 DNA: TGTGCCAGCAGCTCGGACAAGAGCTCCTACAATGAGCAGTTCTTC
CDR3 protein: CASSSDKSSYNEQFF

V gene: TRBV2
clone size: NA
D gene: NA
J gene: TRBJ2-7
CDR3 DNA: TGTGCCAGCAGTGGCGGGCAGGGGAGCTACGAGCAGTACTTC
CDR3 protein: CASSGGQGSYEQYF

V gene: TRBV6-4
clone size: once
D gene: NA
J gene: TRBJ1-2
CDR3 DNA: TGTGCCACAACCCCCTACCTCAGGGTAGGCTACACCTTC
CDR3 protein: CATTPYLRVGYTF

V gene: TRBV29-1
clone size: NA
D gene: NA
J gene: TRBJ1-2
CDR3 DNA: TGCAGCGTGCAGAGCGGGGGTGGCTACACCTTC
CDR3 protein: CSVQSGGGYTF

V gene: TRBV5-1
clone size: NA
D gene: NA
J gene: TRBJ1-1
CDR3 DNA: TGCGCCAGCGCCCTCCAGGAGAACACTGAAGCTTTCTTT
CDR3 protein: CASALQENTEAFF

V gene: TRBV30
clone size: few
D gene: NA
J gene: TRBJ1-4
CDR3 DNA: TGTGCCTGGACGCGGACAAGTGCCACTGAAAAACTGTTTTTT
CDR3 protein: CAWTRTSATEKLFF

V gene: TRBV27
clone size: NA
D gene: TRBD1
J gene: TRBJ1-4
CDR3 DNA: TGTGCCAGCAGTTTACTCCCGCAGGGGGCTGAAAAACTGTTTTTT
CDR3 protein: CASSLLPQGAEKLFF

V gene: TRBV5-1
clone size: NA
D gene: TRBD2
J gene: TRBJ2-7
CDR3 DNA: TGCGCCAGCAGGGCTAGCGGGAGAATTAGCTACGAGCAGTACTTC
CDR3 protein: CASRASGRISYEQYF

V gene: TRBV30
clone size: NA
D gene: TRBD1
J gene: TRBJ1-2
CDR3 DNA: TGTGCCTGGGGGACAGCTAACTATGGCTACACCTTC
CDR3 protein: CAWGTANYGYTF

V gene: TRBV18
clone size: NA
D gene: TRBD1
J gene: TRBJ1-4
CDR3 DNA: TGTGCCAGCTCACCAACCACAGGGGGTGAAAAACTGTTTTTT
CDR3 protein: CASSPTTGGEKLFF

V gene: TRBV30
clone size: once
D gene: TRBD2
J gene: TRBJ2-2
CDR3 DNA: TGTGCCTGGAGCGGACTAGCGGACACCGGGGAGCTGTTTTTT
CDR3 protein: CAWSGLADTGELFF

V gene: TRBV6-1
clone size: NA
D gene: NA
J gene: TRBJ2-7
CDR3 DNA: TGTGCCAGCAGTGAAGCTGGAGCTGGCGGAGTCGAGCAGTACTTC
CDR3 protein: CASSEAGAGGVEQYF

V gene: TRBV15
clone size: NA
D gene: NA
J gene: TRBJ1-5
CDR3 DNA: TGTGCCACCAGCAGAGATTTTGGGGGCGTCTATAGCAATCAGCCCCAGCATTTT
CDR3 protein: CATSRDFGGVYSNQPQHF

V gene: TRBV4-3
clone size: few
D gene: NA
J gene: TRBJ2-6
CDR3 DNA: TGCGCCAGCAGCCAGGCCGCAGGGTCTGGGGCCAACGTCCTGACTTTC
CDR3 protein: CASSQAAGSGANVLTF

V gene: TRBV10-1
clone size: NA
D gene: NA
J gene: TRBJ2-7
CDR3 DNA: TGCGCCAGCAGTGAGAGGGGTGCGGGGTCCTACGAGCAGTACTTC
CDR3 protein: CASSERGAGSYEQYF

V gene: TRBV19
clone size: NA
D gene: NA
J gene: TRBJ1-5
CDR3 DNA: TGTGCCAGTAGTTGGGGGGGGGATAGCAATCAGCCCCAGCATTTT
CDR3 protein: CASSWGGDSNQPQHF

V gene: TRBV4-1
clone size: NA
D gene: TRBD1
J gene: TRBJ1-3
CDR3 DNA: TGCGCCAGCAGCCAAGTACAGGGGGAGGGTGGAAACACCATATATTTT
CDR3 protein: CASSQVQGEGGNTIYF

V gene: TRBV10-2
clone size: NA
D gene: NA
J gene: TRBJ2-7
CDR3 DNA: TGCGCCAGCAGTATAAGCGGGTTCTCCTACGAGCAGTACTTC
CDR3 protein: CASSISGFSYEQYF

V gene: TRBV30
clone size: once
D gene: TRBD1
J gene: TRBJ2-1
CDR3 DNA: TGTGCCTACCGGACAGGGGCCTACAATGAGCAGTTCTTC
CDR3 protein: CAYRTGAYNEQFF

V gene: TRBV2
clone size: NA
D gene: TRBD1
J gene: TRBJ2-7
CDR3 DNA: TGTGCCAGCAGAGGGACAGCGAACTACGAGCAGTACTTC
CDR3 protein: CASRGTANYEQYF

V gene: TRBV4-2
clone size: NA
D gene: NA
J gene: TRBJ1-1
CDR3 DNA: TGTGCCAGCAGCCAAGGCTTCACTACAGGGAACACTGAAGCTTTCTTT
CDR3 protein: CASSQGFTTGNTEAFF

V gene: TRBV4-1
clone size: NA
D gene: NA
J gene: TRBJ1-2
CDR3 DNA: TGCGCCAGCAGCCATGGAGTCTCCGTCGACTATGGCTACACCTTC
CDR3 protein: CASSHGVSVDYGYTF

V gene: TRBV14
clone size: NA
D gene: NA
J gene: TRBJ1-2
CDR3 DNA: TGTGCCAGCGGCGATACGGGATATGGCTACACCTTC
CDR3 protein: CASGDTGYGYTF

V gene: TRBV11-2
clone size: NA
D gene: NA
J gene: TRBJ1-2
CDR3 DNA: TGTGCCAGCAGCTTGGGGGCGGGCCATGGCTACACCTTC
CDR3 protein: CASSLGAGHGYTF

V gene: TRBV6-1
clone size: NA
D gene: NA
J gene: TRBJ1-4
CDR3 DNA: TGTGCCAGCAGAGACCAGGGGAATCTTGAAAAACTGTTTTTT
CDR3 protein: CASRDQGNLEKLFF

V gene: TRBV6-1
clone size: NA
D gene: NA
J gene: TRBJ2-7
CDR3 DNA: TGTGCCAGCAGGGTAACAGGGACCCCCTACGAGCAGTACTTC
CDR3 protein: CASRVTGTPYEQYF

V gene: TRBV2
clone size: NA
D gene: NA
J gene: TRBJ2-7
CDR3 DNA: TGTGCCAGCAGTGTCGGTAGCGGAATCTCCTACGAGCAGTACTTC
CDR3 protein: CASSVGSGISYEQYF

V gene: TRBV10-3
clone size: once
D gene: TRBD2
J gene: TRBJ2-1
CDR3 DNA: TGTGCCATCAACGCGGGAGTCGAGGATGAGCAGTTCTTC
CDR3 protein: CAINAGVEDEQFF

V gene: TRBV4-3
clone size: NA
D gene: NA
J gene: TRBJ1-2
CDR3 DNA: TGCGCCAGCAGCCAAGATTTAGGGGTTTGGTATGGCTACACCTTC
CDR3 protein: CASSQDLGVWYGYTF

V gene: TRBV6-5
clone size: NA
D gene: NA
J gene: TRBJ2-6
CDR3 DNA: TGTGCCAGCACAGATTTGTCTGGGGCCAACGTCCTGACTTTC
CDR3 protein: CASTDLSGANVLTF

V gene: TRBV5-8
clone size: NA
D gene: TRBD1
J gene: TRBJ2-2
CDR3 DNA: TGTGCCAGCAGTCGGACAGGGCGGAGAGGGGAGCTGTTTTTT
CDR3 protein: CASSRTGRRGELFF

V gene: TRBV7-3
clone size: once
D gene: TRBD2
J gene: TRBJ2-7
CDR3 DNA: TGTGCCAGCAGCCTGGGACTAGCGGGAGTGCAAGAGCAGTACTTC
CDR3 protein: CASSLGLAGVQEQYF

V gene: TRBV27
clone size: NA
D gene: NA
J gene: TRBJ2-7
CDR3 DNA: TGTGCCAGCAGTTCGATTAGGGTAGCGGCCACCTCCTACGAGCAGTACTTC
CDR3 protein: CASSSIRVAATSYEQYF

V gene: TRBV7-9
clone size: medium-sized
D gene: TRBD1
J gene: TRBJ1-5
CDR3 DNA: TGTGCCAGCAGCCGGGACAGTCATCAGCCCCAGCATTTT
CDR3 protein: CASSRDSHQPQHF

V gene: TRBV19
clone size: NA
D gene: NA
J gene: TRBJ1-1
CDR3 DNA: TGTGCCACTAGTCGGAACACTGAAGCTTTCTTT
CDR3 protein: CATSRNTEAFF

V gene: TRBV5-1
clone size: NA
D gene: TRBD2
J gene: TRBJ2-1
CDR3 DNA: TGCGCCAGCAGCCCGGGACTAGTCTACAATGAGCAGTTCTTC
CDR3 protein: CASSPGLVYNEQFF

V gene: TRBV6-5
clone size: NA
D gene: TRBD1
J gene: TRBJ1-5
CDR3 DNA: TGTGCCAGCAGAAAGGGGGCGGGCAATCAGCCCCAGCATTTT
CDR3 protein: CASRKGAGNQPQHF

V gene: TRBV5-4
clone size: NA
D gene: TRBD1
J gene: TRBJ1-4
CDR3 DNA: TGTGCCAGCAGCGATGTGACAGGGCCGAATGAAAAACTGTTTTTT
CDR3 protein: CASSDVTGPNEKLFF

V gene: TRBV2
clone size: NA
D gene: TRBD2
J gene: TRBJ2-3
CDR3 DNA: TGTGCCAGCATAAAAATGGGGAGGGCCAGGACAGATACGCAGTATTTT
CDR3 protein: CASIKMGRARTDTQYF

V gene: TRBV2
clone size: once
D gene: NA
J gene: TRBJ1-1
CDR3 DNA: TGTGCCAGCAGTGCCTTGGCTGACACTGAAGCTTTCTTT
CDR3 protein: CASSALADTEAFF

V gene: TRBV6-1
clone size: NA
D gene: NA
J gene: TRBJ2-5
CDR3 DNA: TGTGCCAGCAGTCGGGACTCCAACCCGGCAGAGACCCAGTACTTC
CDR3 protein: CASSRDSNPAETQYF

V gene: TRBV7-3
clone size: NA
D gene: NA
J gene: TRBJ1-1
CDR3 DNA: TGTGCCAGCAGCCCCTATATTAACACTGAAGCTTTCTTT
CDR3 protein: CASSPYINTEAFF

V gene: TRBV19
clone size: NA
D gene: NA
J gene: TRBJ2-5
CDR3 DNA: TGTGCCAGTAGTATAGCAGGGAGGATCGAGACCCAGTACTTC
CDR3 protein: CASSIAGRIETQYF

V gene: TRBV5-1
clone size: once
D gene: NA
J gene: TRBJ1-4
CDR3 DNA: TGCGCCAGCAGCCGGGAAGGGAATGAAAAACTGTTTTTT
CDR3 protein: CASSREGNEKLFF

V gene: TRBV19
clone size: NA
D gene: NA
J gene: TRBJ1-1
CDR3 DNA: TGTGCCAGTAGTACCGGGCGGGTCGCTGAAGCTTTCTTT
CDR3 protein: CASSTGRVAEAFF

V gene: TRBV28
clone size: NA
D gene: TRBD1
J gene: TRBJ1-2
CDR3 DNA: TGTGCCAGCAGTTTATTGGCAGGGGGCCCTAACTATGGCTACACCTTC
CDR3 protein: CASSLLAGGPNYGYTF

V gene: TRBV5-1
clone size: NA
D gene: TRBD2
J gene: TRBJ2-2
CDR3 DNA: TGCGCCAGCAGCTTAACCCGGGAGGCTGGGACCGGGGAGCTGTTTTTT
CDR3 protein: CASSLTREAGTGELFF

V gene: TRBV7-9
clone size: NA
D gene: TRBD1
J gene: TRBJ1-1
CDR3 DNA: TGTGCCAGCACCGGGACAGGGCCTAGTACTTTCTTT
CDR3 protein: CASTGTGPSTFF

V gene: TRBV29-1
clone size: NA
D gene: TRBD1
J gene: TRBJ1-2
CDR3 DNA: TGCAGCGTTGATTACGACAGGGCGGATGGCTACACCTTC
CDR3 protein: CSVDYDRADGYTF

V gene: TRBV2
clone size: few
D gene: TRBD1
J gene: TRBJ2-7
CDR3 DNA: TGTGCCAGCAGTGGGAAGGGACAGGCACACTCCTACGAGCAGTACTTC
CDR3 protein: CASSGKGQAHSYEQYF

V gene: TRBV11-2
clone size: NA
D gene: NA
J gene: TRBJ2-7
CDR3 DNA: TGTGCCAGCAGCCTAAGAGGGAGTCCAACAGAGCAGTACTTC
CDR3 protein: CASSLRGSPTEQYF

V gene: TRBV9
clone size: NA
D gene: TRBD2
J gene: TRBJ2-5
CDR3 DNA: TGTGCCAGCAGCGTAGGGGAGGGGGAGACCCAGTACTTC
CDR3 protein: CASSVGEGETQYF